This section outlines one T cell receptor beta chain sequence together with its context. Its cognate antigen has yet to be identified. No qualities accompany the bases; no much larger clone lies one base away. These data come from a study of human thymus T cells (dated by TCRdb to about 2020). The study in broad terms: TCR alpha and beta repertoires from about 8 infant thymus samples and a few related peripheral blood samples were characterized in the study. The infant donors were about 7 to 250 days old, and the cohort included six or seven males and two females. Study-wide conclusions, independent of this receptor: Both the thymic and the peripheral blood repertoires appeared to show biased V and J gene segment usage. On average, thymus samples gave hundreds of thousands of unique TCRB clonotypes, whereas blood samples gave 80,000 to 85,000.

The immunoSEQ multiplex PCR assay was used to amplify the TCRB and TCRAD loci from a standardized amount of quality-controlled genomic DNA. The amplicons covered the V(D)J region and were long enough to include the CDR3 and to identify the V and J genes. Through the commercial immunoSEQ service, the amplicons were sequenced on an Illumina platform. The original pipeline was this. Primer bias and sequencing errors were corrected as previously described, and TCRAD and TCRB definitions were based on the IMGT database. immunoSEQ Analyzer 3.0 and VDJTools were used for repertoire analysis, which covered basic statistics, V/J segment usage, diversity estimates, rarefaction and pairwise overlap. To estimate diversity, the Chao1, ChaoE, Efron-Thisted, Shannon and inverse Simpson indices were applied, and diversity was also estimated on datasets down-sampled to the smallest sample. For repertoire overlap, CDR3 nucleotide sequence, V gene and J gene had to match strictly, and clustering was done by Jaccard-based multidimensional scaling. In its TCRdb copy, this immuneACCESS table keeps in-frame sequences only and misses some clones. Where compared with another copy, unresolved V genes explain less than half of these, and the others have no known cause. That table gives V, J and clone size, and the DNA gave D and trimming. This sample has tens of thousands of clones in its table, and about 94% of those were observed once. Around 5.9% of the sample belongs to the ten largest clones.

The donors were immunologically healthy infants in Finland who had open corrective cardiac surgery for congenital heart defects. From four of the eight donors, a small aliquot of about 0.45-1 mL peripheral blood was collected during surgery. Instead of starting from a fixed cell number, genomic DNA extraction from blood samples used all available leukocytes. ACK lysis buffer was used to remove erythrocytes from blood, and the leukocytes were stored at -70 degrees C as pellets. Genomic DNA was extracted from frozen cell pellets with a QIAsymphony instrument. The sequence was obtained from a boy under three years old with a congenital heart defect but otherwise immunologically healthy. Material for sequencing was blood.

The CDR3 reads CVGEWISNQPQHF. The DNA sequence reads TGCGTGGGGGAATGGATTAGCAATCAGCCCCAGCATTTT. The V and J segments used are TRBV4-1 and TRBJ1-5; perhaps TRBD1 is the D gene, with 5 bases matching. The CDR3 sequence holds 13 residues, the cysteine and phenylalanine included. Just CDR3 DNA is preserved here, 39 bases in frame from base 1. Via the germline V gene, CDR1 is MGHRA and CDR2 YSYEKL.